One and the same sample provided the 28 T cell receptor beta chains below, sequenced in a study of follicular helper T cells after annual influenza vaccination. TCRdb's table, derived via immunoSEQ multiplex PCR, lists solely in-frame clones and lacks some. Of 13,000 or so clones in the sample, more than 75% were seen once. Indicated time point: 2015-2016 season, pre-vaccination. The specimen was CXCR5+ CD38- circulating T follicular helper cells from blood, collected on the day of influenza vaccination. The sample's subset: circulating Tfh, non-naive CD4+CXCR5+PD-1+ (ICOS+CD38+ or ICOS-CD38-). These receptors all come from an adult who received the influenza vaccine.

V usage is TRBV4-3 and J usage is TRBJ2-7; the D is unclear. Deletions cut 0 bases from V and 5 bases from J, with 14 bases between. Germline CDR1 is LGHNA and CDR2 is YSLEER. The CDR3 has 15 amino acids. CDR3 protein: CASSQEVGSINEQYF. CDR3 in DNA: TGCGCCAGCAGCCAAGAGGTTGGCAGTATTAACGAGCAGTACTTC.

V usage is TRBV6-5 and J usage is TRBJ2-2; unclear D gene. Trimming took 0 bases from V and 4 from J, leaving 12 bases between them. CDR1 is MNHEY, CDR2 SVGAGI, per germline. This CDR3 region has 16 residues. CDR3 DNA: TGTGCCAGCAGTTACTCGACGTCCGGCGTCACCGGGGAGCTGTTTTTT. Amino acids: CASSYSTSGVTGELFF.

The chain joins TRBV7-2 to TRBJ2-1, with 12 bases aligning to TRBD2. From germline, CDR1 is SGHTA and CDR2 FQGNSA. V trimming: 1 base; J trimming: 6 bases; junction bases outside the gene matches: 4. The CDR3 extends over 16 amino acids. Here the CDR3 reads CASSLVATSGGNEQFF. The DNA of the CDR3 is TGTGCCAGCAGCTTAGTCGCGACTAGCGGGGGCAATGAGCAGTTCTTC.

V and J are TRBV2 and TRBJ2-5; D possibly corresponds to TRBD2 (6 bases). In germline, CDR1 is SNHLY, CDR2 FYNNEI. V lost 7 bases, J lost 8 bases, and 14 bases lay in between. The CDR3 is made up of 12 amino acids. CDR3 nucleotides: TGTGCCAGCACGGAGGGTTCGGAAACCCAGTACTTC. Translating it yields CASTEGSETQYF.

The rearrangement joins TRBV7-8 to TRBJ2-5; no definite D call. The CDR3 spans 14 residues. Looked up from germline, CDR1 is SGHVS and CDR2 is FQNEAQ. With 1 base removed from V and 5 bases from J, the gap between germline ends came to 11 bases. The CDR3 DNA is TGTGCCAGCAGCTTAGGGACGTCGTGGGAGACCCAGTACTTC. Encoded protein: CASSLGTSWETQYF.

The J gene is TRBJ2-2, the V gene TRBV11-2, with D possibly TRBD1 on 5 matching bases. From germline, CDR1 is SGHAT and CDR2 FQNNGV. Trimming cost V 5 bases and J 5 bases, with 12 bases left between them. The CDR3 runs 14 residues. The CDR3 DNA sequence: TGTGCCAGCAGCACCCGACAGTCTACCGGGGAGCTGTTTTTT. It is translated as CASSTRQSTGELFF. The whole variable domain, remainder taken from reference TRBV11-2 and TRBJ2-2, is EAGVAQSPRYKIIEKRQSVAFWCNPISGHATLYWYQQILGQGPKLLIQFQNNGVVDDSQLPKDRFSAERLKGVDSTLKIQPAKLEDSAVYLCASSTRQSTGELFFGEGSRLTVL.

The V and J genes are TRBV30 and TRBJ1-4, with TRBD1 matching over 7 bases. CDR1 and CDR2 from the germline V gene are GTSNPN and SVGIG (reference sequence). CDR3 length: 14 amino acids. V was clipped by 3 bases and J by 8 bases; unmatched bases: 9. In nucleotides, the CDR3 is TGTGCCTGGAGCAAGACAGGGATCGGCGAAAAACTGTTTTTT. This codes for CAWSKTGIGEKLFF. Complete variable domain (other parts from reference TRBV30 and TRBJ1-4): SQTIHQWPATLVQPVGSPLSLECTVEGTSNPNLYWYRQAAGRGLQLLFYSVGIGQISSEVPQNLSASRPQDRQFILSSKKLLLSDSGFYLCAWSKTGIGEKLFFGSGTQLSVL.

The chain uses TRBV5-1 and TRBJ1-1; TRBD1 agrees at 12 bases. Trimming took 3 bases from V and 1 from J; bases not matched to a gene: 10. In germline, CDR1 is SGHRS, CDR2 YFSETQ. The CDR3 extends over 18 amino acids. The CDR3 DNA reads TGCGCCAGCAGCTATGGGACAGGGGGCGCGTCTCCGAACACTGAAGCTTTCTTT. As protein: CASSYGTGGASPNTEAFF.

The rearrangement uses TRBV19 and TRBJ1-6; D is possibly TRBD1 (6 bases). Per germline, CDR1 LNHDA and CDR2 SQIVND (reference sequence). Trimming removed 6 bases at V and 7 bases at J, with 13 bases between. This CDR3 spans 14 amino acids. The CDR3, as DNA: TGTGCCAGTAGGGCCCGGGACAACAATTCACCCCTCCACTTT. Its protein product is CASRARDNNSPLHF.

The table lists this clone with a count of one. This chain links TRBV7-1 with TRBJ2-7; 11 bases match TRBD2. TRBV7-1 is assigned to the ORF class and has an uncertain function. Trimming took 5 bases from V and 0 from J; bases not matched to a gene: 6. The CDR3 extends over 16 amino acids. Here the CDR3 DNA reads TGTGCCAGCAGCAAAGTTGGGACTAGCGGCTCCTACGAGCAGTACTTC. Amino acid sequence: CASSKVGTSGSYEQYF.

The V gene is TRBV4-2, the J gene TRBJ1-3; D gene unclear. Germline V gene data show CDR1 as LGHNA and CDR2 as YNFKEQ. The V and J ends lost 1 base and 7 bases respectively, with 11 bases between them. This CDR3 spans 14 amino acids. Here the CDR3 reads CASSQAAGANTIYF. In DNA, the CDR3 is TGTGCCAGCAGCCAAGCAGCGGGAGCCAACACCATATATTTT.

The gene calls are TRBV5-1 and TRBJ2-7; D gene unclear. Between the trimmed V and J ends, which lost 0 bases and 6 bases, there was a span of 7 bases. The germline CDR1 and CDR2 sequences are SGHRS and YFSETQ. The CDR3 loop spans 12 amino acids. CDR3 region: CASSLVDGEQYF. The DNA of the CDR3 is TGCGCCAGCAGCTTGGTCGACGGCGAGCAGTACTTC.

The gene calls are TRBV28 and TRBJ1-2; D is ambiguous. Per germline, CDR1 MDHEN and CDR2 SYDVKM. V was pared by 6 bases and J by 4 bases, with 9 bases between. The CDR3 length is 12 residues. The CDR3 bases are TGTGCCAGCAGGAAACGGGCCTATGGCTACACCTTC. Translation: CASRKRAYGYTF.

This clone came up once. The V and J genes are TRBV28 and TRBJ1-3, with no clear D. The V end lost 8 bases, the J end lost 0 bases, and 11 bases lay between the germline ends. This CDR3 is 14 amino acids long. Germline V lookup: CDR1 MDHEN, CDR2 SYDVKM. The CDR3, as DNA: TGTGCCAGCCCCCGAGGGCTCTCTGGAAACACCATATATTTT. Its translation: CASPRGLSGNTIYF. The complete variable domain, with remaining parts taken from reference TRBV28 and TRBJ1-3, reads DVKVTQSSRYLVKRTGEKVFLECVQDMDHENMFWYRQDPGLGLRLIYFSYDVKMKEKGDIPEGYSVSREKKERFSLILESASTNQTSMYLCASPRGLSGNTIYFGEGSWLTVV.

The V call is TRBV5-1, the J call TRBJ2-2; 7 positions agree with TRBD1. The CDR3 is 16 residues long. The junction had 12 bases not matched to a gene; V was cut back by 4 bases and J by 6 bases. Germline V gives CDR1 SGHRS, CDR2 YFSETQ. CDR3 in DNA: TGCGCCAGCAGCGACCACAGGGGTGGAGTTTCCGGGGAGCTGTTTTTT. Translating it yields CASSDHRGGVSGELFF.

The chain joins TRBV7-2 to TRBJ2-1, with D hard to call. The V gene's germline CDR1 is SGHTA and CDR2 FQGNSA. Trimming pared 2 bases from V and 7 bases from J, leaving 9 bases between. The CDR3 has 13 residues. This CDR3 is CASSLLPANEQFF. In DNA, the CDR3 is TGTGCCAGCAGCTTATTGCCCGCGAATGAGCAGTTCTTC.

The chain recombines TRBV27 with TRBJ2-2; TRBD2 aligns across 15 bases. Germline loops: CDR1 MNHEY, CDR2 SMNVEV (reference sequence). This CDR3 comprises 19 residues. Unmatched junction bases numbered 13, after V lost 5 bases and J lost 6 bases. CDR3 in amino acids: CASSPLSPWTSGGAGELFF. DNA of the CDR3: TGTGCCAGCAGTCCCCTATCCCCCTGGACTAGCGGGGGGGCCGGGGAGCTGTTTTTT.

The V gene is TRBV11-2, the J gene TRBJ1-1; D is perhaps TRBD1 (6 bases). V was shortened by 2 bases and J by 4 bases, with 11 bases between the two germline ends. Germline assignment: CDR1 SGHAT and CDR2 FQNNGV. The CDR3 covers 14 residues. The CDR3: CASSLFGGATEAFF. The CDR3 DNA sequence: TGTGCCAGCAGCTTATTCGGGGGGGCCACTGAAGCTTTCTTT.

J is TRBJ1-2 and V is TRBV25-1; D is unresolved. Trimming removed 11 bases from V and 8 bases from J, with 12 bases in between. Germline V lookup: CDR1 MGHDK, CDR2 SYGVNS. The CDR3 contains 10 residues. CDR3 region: CAEGRAGYTF. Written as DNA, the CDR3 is TGTGCCGAAGGGCGTGCCGGCTACACCTTC.

CDR3 region: CASTQNSGGSSSYEQYF. The DNA for the CDR3 is TGTGCCAGCACCCAAAATTCGGGGGGCTCCAGCTCCTACGAGCAGTACTTC. The rearrangement links TRBV7-8 to TRBJ2-7; D is possibly TRBD2 (7 bases). Trimming left V 7 bases short and J 0 bases short, with 22 bases between. This CDR3 has 17 residues. Per the germline V gene, CDR1 is SGHVS and CDR2 is FQNEAQ.

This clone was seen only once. This CDR3 reads CASSSSGLSGANVLTF. The CDR3 nucleotides read TGTGCCAGCAGCTCAAGTGGACTCTCTGGGGCCAACGTCCTGACTTTC. The V call is TRBV7-2, the J call TRBJ2-6; a possible D gene is TRBD2 (5 bases). The CDR3 spans 16 residues. Trimming stripped 4 bases from V and 0 bases from J, with 10 bases between. The germline V gene has CDR1 SGHTA and CDR2 FQGNSA.

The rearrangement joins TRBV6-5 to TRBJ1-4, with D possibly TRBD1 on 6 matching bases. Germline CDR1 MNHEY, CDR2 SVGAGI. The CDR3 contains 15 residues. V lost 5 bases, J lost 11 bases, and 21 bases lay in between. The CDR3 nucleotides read TGTGCCAGCAGTCGTCAGGAGTCGGGAGGGGGGAAACTGTTTTTT. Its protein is CASSRQESGGGKLFF.

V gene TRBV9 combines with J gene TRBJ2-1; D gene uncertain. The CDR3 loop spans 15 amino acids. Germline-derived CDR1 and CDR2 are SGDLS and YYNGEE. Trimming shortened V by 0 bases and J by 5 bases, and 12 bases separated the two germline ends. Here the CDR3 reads CASSVEETLDNEQFF. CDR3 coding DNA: TGTGCCAGCAGCGTAGAAGAGACACTCGACAATGAGCAGTTCTTC. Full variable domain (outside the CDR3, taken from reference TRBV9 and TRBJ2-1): DSGVTQTPKHLITATGQRVTLRCSPRSGDLSVYWYQQSLDQGLQFLIQYYNGEERAKGNILERFSAQQFPDLHSELNLSSLELGDSALYFCASSVEETLDNEQFFGPGTRLTVL.

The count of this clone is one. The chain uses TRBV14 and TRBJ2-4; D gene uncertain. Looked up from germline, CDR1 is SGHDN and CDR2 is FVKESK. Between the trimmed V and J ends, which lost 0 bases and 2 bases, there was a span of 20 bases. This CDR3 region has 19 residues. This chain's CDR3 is CASSQEAYSGRETKNIQYF. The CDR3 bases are TGTGCCAGCAGCCAAGAAGCGTATTCAGGCAGAGAAACCAAAAACATTCAGTACTTC.

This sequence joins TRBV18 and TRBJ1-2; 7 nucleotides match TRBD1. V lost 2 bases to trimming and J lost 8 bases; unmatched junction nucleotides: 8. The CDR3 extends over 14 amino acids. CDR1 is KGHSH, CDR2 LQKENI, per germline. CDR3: CASSPNRGQGGYTF. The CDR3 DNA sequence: TGTGCCAGCTCACCAAACAGGGGACAAGGAGGCTACACCTTC.

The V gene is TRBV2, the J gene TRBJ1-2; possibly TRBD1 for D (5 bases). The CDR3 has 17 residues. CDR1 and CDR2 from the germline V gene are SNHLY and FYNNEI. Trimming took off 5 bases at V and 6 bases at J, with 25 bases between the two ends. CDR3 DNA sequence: TGTGCCAGCAGTAAAATGGGCCAGGGAGATGGTCGTGATGGCTACACCTTC. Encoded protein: CASSKMGQGDGRDGYTF.

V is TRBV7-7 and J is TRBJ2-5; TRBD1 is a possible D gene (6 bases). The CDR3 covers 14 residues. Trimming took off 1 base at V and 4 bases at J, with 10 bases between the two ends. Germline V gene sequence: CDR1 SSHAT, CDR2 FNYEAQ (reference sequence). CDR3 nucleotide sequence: TGTGCCAGCAGCTTAGGGGCAGGGGCAGAGACCCAGTACTTC. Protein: CASSLGAGAETQYF.

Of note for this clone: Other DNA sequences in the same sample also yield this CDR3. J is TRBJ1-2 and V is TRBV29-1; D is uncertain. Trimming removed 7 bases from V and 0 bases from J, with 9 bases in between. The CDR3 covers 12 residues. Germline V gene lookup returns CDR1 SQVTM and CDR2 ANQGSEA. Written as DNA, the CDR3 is TGCAGCGGCGGTCAGACTAACTATGGCTACACCTTC. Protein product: CSGGQTNYGYTF.